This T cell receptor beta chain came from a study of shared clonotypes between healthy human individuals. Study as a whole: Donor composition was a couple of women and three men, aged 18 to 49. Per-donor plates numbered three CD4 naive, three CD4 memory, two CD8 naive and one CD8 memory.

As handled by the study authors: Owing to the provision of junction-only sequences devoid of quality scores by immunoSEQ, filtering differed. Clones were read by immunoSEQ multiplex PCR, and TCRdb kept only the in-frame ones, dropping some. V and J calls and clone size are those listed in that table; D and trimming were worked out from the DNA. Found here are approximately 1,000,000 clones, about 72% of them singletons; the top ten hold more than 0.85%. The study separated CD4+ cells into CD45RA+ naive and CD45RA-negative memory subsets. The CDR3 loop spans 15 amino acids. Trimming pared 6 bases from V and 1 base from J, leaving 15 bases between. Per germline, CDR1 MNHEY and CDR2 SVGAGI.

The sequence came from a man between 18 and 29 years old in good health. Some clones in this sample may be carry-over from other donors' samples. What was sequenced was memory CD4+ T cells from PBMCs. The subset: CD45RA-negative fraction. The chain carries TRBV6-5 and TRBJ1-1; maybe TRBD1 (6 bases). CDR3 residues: CASSFTGFGNTEAFF. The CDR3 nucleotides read TGTGCCAGCAGCTTCACAGGGTTCGGGAACACTGAAGCTTTCTTT.